The 7 T cell receptor beta chains reported below all come from one sample, sequenced in a study of T-cell memory formation after mild COVID-19. One entry per CDR3 protein, called by TCRdb with MiXCR from the 5' RACE reads. Of about 290,000 distinct CDR3 sequences listed, about a sixth are singletons. What was sequenced was PBMCs or a T cell subset sorted from them (not recorded which). The receptors stem from a man aged 18 to 29 who had mild COVID-19 (a few samples of this study predate the infection). Cell type and time point are not known.

This chain's CDR3 is CASRVAGRGTQYF. As DNA, the CDR3 is TGTGCCAGCAGGGTTGCAGGGAGGGGGACCCAGTACTTC. This chain links TRBV28 with TRBJ2-5; 7 bases match TRBD2. Germline V gene data show CDR1 as MDHEN and CDR2 as SYDVKM. The CDR3 covers 13 residues. The V gene end was trimmed by 6 bases and the J gene end by 7 bases; junction bases not matched to a gene: 8.

The table lists this clonotype with many counts. The chain's CDR3 is CASSQVAGGNTGELFF. For the CDR3, the DNA is TGCGCCAGCAGCCAAGTAGCGGGGGGGAACACCGGGGAGCTGTTTTTT. This sequence joins TRBV4-3 and TRBJ2-2; 10 positions match TRBD2. CDR3 length equals 16 residues. V was pared by 1 base and J by 1 base, with 0 bases of the junction left unmatched. Germline V gene lookup returns CDR1 LGHNA and CDR2 YSLEER.

This chain connects TRBV12-3 or TRBV12-4 to TRBJ2-7, with 11 bases identical to TRBD1. The CDR3 contains 15 residues. The junction had 4 bases not matched to a gene; V was cut back by 3 bases and J by 3 bases. The CDR3 loop is CASSLRDRGIYEQYF. The CDR3 nucleotides read TGTGCCAGCAGTTTGAGGGACAGGGGGATCTACGAGCAGTACTTC.

This chain connects TRBV4-1 to TRBJ2-5, with TRBD2 matching over 8 bases. CDR1 is MGHRA, CDR2 YSYEKL, per germline. There are 15 residues in the CDR3. After removal of 0 bases from V and 5 bases from J, the junction contained 5 bases not matched to a gene. The CDR3 region has the DNA TGCGCCAGCAGCCAAGAGTACGGGGGGGGCGAGACCCAGTACTTC. Translation gives CASSQEYGGGETQYF.

This chain connects TRBV5-1 to TRBJ2-4, with 13 bases matching TRBD2. From germline, CDR1 is SGHRS and CDR2 YFSETQ. This CDR3 spans 15 amino acids. J lost 9 bases, V lost 0 bases, and 3 bases had no gene match. The CDR3 bases are TGCGCCAGCAGCTTGGGGACTAGCGGGGGCGGCATTCAGTACTTC. Translated: CASSLGTSGGGIQYF.

V is TRBV3-1 and J is TRBJ1-1, with D hard to call. Germline assignment: CDR1 LGHDT and CDR2 YNNKEL (reference sequence). The CDR3 spans 12 residues. V was pared by 3 bases and J by 0 bases, with 2 bases between. This chain's CDR3 is CASSHMNTEAFF. In DNA, the CDR3 is TGTGCCAGCAGCCACATGAACACTGAAGCTTTCTTT. Full variable domain (rest looked up from reference TRBV3-1 and TRBJ1-1): DTAVSQTPKYLVTQMGNDKSIKCEQNLGHDTMYWYKQDSKKFLKIMFSYNNKELIINETVPNRFSPKSPDKAHLNLHINSLELGDSAVYFCASSHMNTEAFFGQGTRLTVV.

J is TRBJ2-1 and V is TRBV7-6, with D perhaps TRBD2 (6 bases). Looked up from germline, CDR1 is SGHVS and CDR2 is FNYEAQ. There are 14 residues in the CDR3. V dropped 3 bases and J dropped 6 bases, with 12 bases sitting between them. The CDR3 bases are TGTGCCAGCAGCTTGATAGGGCGGGGCAATGAGCAGTTCTTC. Translated: CASSLIGRGNEQFF.